This TCR beta chain was sequenced for a study of cytomegalovirus exposure and HLA in healthy donors. Study in general: Among roughly 190 million T cells, an earlier analysis found around 100 million unique TCR beta sequences. Whole-study results and caveats: In vitro experiments confirmed that three CMV-associated chains were specific for CMV antigens. The study designated 150 to 200 TCR beta chains cytomegalovirus-associated.

Of note for this clone: What it binds is not known.

Researchers ran the PCR with 60 Vbeta and 13 Jbeta primers. The protocol was immunoSEQ multiplex PCR, while the TCRdb copy is restricted to in-frame clones and leaves out a portion. The sample shows around 200,000 clones, about 84% of them seen only once. Germline loops: CDR1 SGHNT, CDR2 YENEEA. J was trimmed by 10 bases and V by 4 bases; bases with no gene match: 4. The CDR3 is made up of 12 amino acids. Sequenced material: PBMCs. This chain uses TRBV11-3 with TRBJ2-7, with 10 positions matching TRBD1. The sequence derives from a middle-aged man in good health and CMV-seronegative. CDR3 protein: CASSSGQGLQYF. In DNA, the CDR3 is TGTGCCAGCAGCTCGGGACAGGGGCTTCAGTACTTC.